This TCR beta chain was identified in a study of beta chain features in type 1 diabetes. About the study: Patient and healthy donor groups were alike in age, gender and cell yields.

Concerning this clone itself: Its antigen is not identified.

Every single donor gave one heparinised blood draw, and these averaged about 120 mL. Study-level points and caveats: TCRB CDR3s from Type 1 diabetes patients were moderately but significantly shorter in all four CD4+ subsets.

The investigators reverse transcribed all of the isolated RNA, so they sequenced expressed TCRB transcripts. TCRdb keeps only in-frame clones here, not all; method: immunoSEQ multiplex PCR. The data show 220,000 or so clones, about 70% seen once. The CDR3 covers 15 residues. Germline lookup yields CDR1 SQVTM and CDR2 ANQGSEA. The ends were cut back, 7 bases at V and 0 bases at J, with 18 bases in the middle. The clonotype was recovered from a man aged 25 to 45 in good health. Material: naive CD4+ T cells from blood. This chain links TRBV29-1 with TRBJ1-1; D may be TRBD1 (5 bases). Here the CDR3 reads CSAITGALMNTEAFF. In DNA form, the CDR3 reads TGCAGCGCTATAACCGGGGCGCTGATGAACACTGAAGCTTTCTTT.